The next 25 T cell receptor beta chains were all read from a single sample in a study of shared clonotypes between healthy human individuals. Only CD45RO-negative cells positively selected for CCR7 counted as naive CD8 cells, so terminally differentiated effector memory CD45RA+ cells were excluded. Libraries were prepared by immunoSEQ multiplex PCR; TCRdb keeps only in-frame clonotypes and omits some of them. The data contain about 2,200,000 clones, approximately 94% of them singletons. Sequencing was carried out using naive CD8+ T cells from PBMCs. All receptors come from a man aged 18-30 years in good health. Some clones in this sample may be carry-over from other donors' samples.

The table lists this clone with a count of one. V gene TRBV2 combines with J gene TRBJ2-7, with a tentative D call TRBD2 (6 bases). CDR1 and CDR2 from the germline V gene are SNHLY and FYNNEI. This CDR3 region has 17 residues. Trimming shortened V by 10 bases and J by 2 bases, and 27 bases separated the two germline ends. The CDR3 DNA is TGTGCCATCACCTGGATCCCTCCCAGCGGGCTAACCTACGAGCAGTACTTC. Translated: CAITWIPPSGLTYEQYF.

The genes are TRBV28 and TRBJ1-3, with TRBD1 matching over 9 bases. J gave up 0 bases and V 7 bases, and 10 bases lay outside the gene matches. The CDR3 is 17 residues long. The germline V gene has CDR1 MDHEN and CDR2 SYDVKM. For the CDR3, the DNA is TGTGCCAGCAATCCAGACAGGGGGTTCAACTCTGGAAACACCATATATTTT. Amino acid sequence: CASNPDRGFNSGNTIYF.

The rearrangement joins TRBV4-1 to TRBJ2-2, with D perhaps TRBD2 (6 bases). V lost 4 bases, J lost 1 base, and 7 bases lay in between. Germline V lookup: CDR1 MGHRA, CDR2 YSYEKL. CDR3 length equals 14 residues. The CDR3 DNA sequence: TGCGCCAGCAGCCTAGCGGTGAACACCGGGGAGCTGTTTTTT. This sequence encodes CASSLAVNTGELFF.

This rearrangement joins TRBV7-9 to TRBJ2-3; 9 positions match TRBD2. V was pared by 4 bases and J by 2 bases, with 4 bases of the junction left unmatched. Germline V CDR1 and CDR2: SEHNR, FQNEAQ (reference sequence). The CDR3 runs to 15 residues. Here the CDR3 DNA reads TGTGCCAGCAGCTGGCTAGCGGGAATCACAGATACGCAGTATTTT. This translates into CASSWLAGITDTQYF.

V gene TRBV19 combines with J gene TRBJ2-7, with TRBD2 identical over 13 bases. The CDR3 is 15 residues long. The V gene end was trimmed by 7 bases and the J gene end by 3 bases; junction bases not matched to a gene: 6. Germline V gives CDR1 LNHDA, CDR2 SQIVND (reference sequence). CDR3: CASTLAGGFGYEQYF. In DNA form, the CDR3 reads TGTGCCAGTACACTAGCGGGAGGGTTTGGCTACGAGCAGTACTTC.

This chain uses TRBV19 with TRBJ2-7; D gene unclear. The V and J ends lost 11 bases and 2 bases respectively, with 16 bases between them. This CDR3 region has 13 residues. Germline assignment: CDR1 LNHDA and CDR2 SQIVND (reference sequence). CDR3 protein: CACGPTTAYEQYF. The CDR3 bases are TGTGCCTGTGGGCCAACAACTGCCTACGAGCAGTACTTC. Full variable domain (remainder filled in from reference TRBV19 and TRBJ2-7): DGGITQSPKYLFRKEGQNVTLSCEQNLNHDAMYWYRQDPGQGLRLIYYSQIVNDFQKGDIAEGYSVSREKKESFPLTVTSAQKNPTAFYLCACGPTTAYEQYFGPGTRLTVT.

The chain joins TRBV10-2 to TRBJ2-7, with TRBD2 as a possible D gene (6 bases). Trimming took off 8 bases at V and 2 bases at J, with 10 bases between the two ends. The germline V gene has CDR1 WSHSY and CDR2 SAAADI. The CDR3 is 12 amino acids. For the CDR3, the DNA is TGCGCCAGCTTAGCGGCCGCCTACGAGCAGTACTTC. It yields the protein CASLAAAYEQYF.

The V call is TRBV27, the J call TRBJ2-7, with 9 bases that match TRBD1. This CDR3 is 14 amino acids long. Trimming removed 6 bases from V and 3 bases from J; junction bases left unmatched: 6. The germline gives CDR1 MNHEY, CDR2 SMNVEV (reference sequence). The CDR3 loop is CASRMGQGDYEQYF. CDR3 nucleotide sequence: TGTGCCAGCAGGATGGGACAGGGAGACTACGAGCAGTACTTC.

The chain links TRBV29-1 to TRBJ2-4, with 9 nucleotides matching TRBD1. Germline loops: CDR1 SQVTM, CDR2 ANQGSEA. Germline trimming cut 5 bases from V and 5 bases from J; bases unmatched to any gene: 7. The CDR3 covers 14 residues. The CDR3 here is CSVKLRDRENIQYF. The CDR3 coding sequence is TGCAGCGTTAAGCTCCGGGACAGGGAAAACATTCAGTACTTC.

CDR3 amino acids: CASSSLLPSGRMGNEQFF. CDR3 in DNA: TGTGCCAGCAGCTCCCTCTTGCCTAGCGGGAGGATGGGAAATGAGCAGTTCTTC. The chain couples TRBV7-9 to TRBJ2-1, with 11 bases lining up with TRBD2. V was clipped by 4 bases and J by 7 bases; unmatched bases: 15. The CDR3 runs 18 residues. Germline CDR1 SEHNR, CDR2 FQNEAQ (reference sequence).

V is TRBV15 and J is TRBJ2-7; TRBD1 agrees at 7 bases. V was clipped by 4 bases and J by 2 bases; unmatched bases: 8. The CDR3 has 15 amino acids. Germline V gives CDR1 LNHNV, CDR2 YYDKDF (reference sequence). CDR3 nucleotide sequence: TGTGCCACCAGCATCTGGGGGCAGGGGGCCTACGAGCAGTACTTC. Encoded protein: CATSIWGQGAYEQYF.

The chain links TRBV7-9 to TRBJ2-2; D uncertain. CDR1 and CDR2 from the germline V gene are SEHNR and FQNEAQ (reference sequence). This CDR3 contains 15 residues. V lost 7 bases, J lost 4 bases, and 16 bases lay in between. The CDR3 nucleotides read TGTGCCAGCACCCCGCCCGCGACCGCCACCGGGGAGCTGTTTTTT. Amino acids: CASTPPATATGELFF.

This chain connects TRBV28 to TRBJ2-1; 10 bases fit TRBD1. With 4 bases clipped from V and 10 bases from J, the junction kept 10 bases outside the gene matches. Germline-derived CDR1 and CDR2 are MDHEN and SYDVKM. There are 15 residues in the CDR3. The chain's CDR3 is CASSSPGTGVREQFF. The DNA of the CDR3 is TGTGCCAGCAGTTCGCCCGGGACAGGGGTTCGGGAGCAGTTCTTC.

The chain links TRBV28 to TRBJ2-2; D not certain. This CDR3 has 12 amino acids. Germline CDR1 is MDHEN and CDR2 is SYDVKM. V dropped 5 bases and J dropped 3 bases, with 4 bases sitting between them. The CDR3 here is CASSIDTGELFF. The CDR3 region has the DNA TGTGCCAGCAGTATCGACACCGGGGAGCTGTTTTTT.

The chain employs TRBV5-6 and TRBJ1-2; TRBD1 aligns across 7 bases. V was clipped by 0 bases and J by 3 bases; unmatched bases: 5. CDR3 length: 15 residues. Germline-derived CDR1 and CDR2 are SGHDT and YYEEEE. CDR3 nucleotides: TGTGCCAGCAGCTTGGGACAGGGAGTTTACTATGGCTACACCTTC. As protein: CASSLGQGVYYGYTF.

The chain combines TRBV5-1 with TRBJ2-3; weak D call: TRBD1 (6 bases). Trimming removed 0 bases at V and 2 bases at J, with 10 bases between. Germline-derived CDR1 and CDR2 are SGHRS and YFSETQ. This CDR3 has 15 amino acids. CDR3 in DNA: TGCGCCAGCAGCTTGGTTGAGGGGGTCACAGATACGCAGTATTTT. This gives the protein CASSLVEGVTDTQYF.

This clone was seen a few times. The chain recombines TRBV29-1 with TRBJ1-1, with D uncertain. Germline V lookup: CDR1 SQVTM, CDR2 ANQGSEA. V gave up 5 bases and J gave up 1 base, with 14 bases separating them. The CDR3 has 14 amino acids. The CDR3 bases are TGCAGCGTTCCCCCCCAAGAGAAGAACACTGAAGCTTTCTTT. This translates into CSVPPQEKNTEAFF.

J is TRBJ1-5 and V is TRBV5-6; tentative D call: TRBD1 (5 bases). CDR1 is SGHDT, CDR2 YYEEEE, per germline. The CDR3 has 15 residues. V gave up 0 bases and J gave up 4 bases, with 11 bases separating them. CDR3 amino acids: CASSLEGDGNQPQHF. Written as DNA, the CDR3 is TGTGCCAGCAGCTTGGAAGGGGACGGGAATCAGCCCCAGCATTTT.

The chain joins TRBV27 to TRBJ2-1; 8 bases map to TRBD1. CDR1 is MNHEY and CDR2 is SMNVEV in the germline V gene (reference sequence). V was clipped by 4 bases and J by 11 bases; unmatched bases: 31. This CDR3 comprises 21 residues. CDR3 sequence reads: CASSSQVLLTGVSRDPPKQFF. CDR3 bases: TGTGCCAGCAGTTCCCAGGTCCTATTGACAGGGGTTTCTCGTGATCCGCCAAAGCAGTTCTTC.

This clone has only one observation. The chain carries TRBV5-6 and TRBJ1-3; TRBD1 is a possible D gene (6 bases). Trimming took off 3 bases at V and 2 bases at J, with 12 bases between the two ends. The CDR3 has 15 residues. Germline V gene lookup returns CDR1 SGHDT and CDR2 YYEEEE. CDR3 sequence reads: CASSSTGRAGNTIYF. For the CDR3, the DNA is TGTGCCAGCAGCTCCACAGGGCGTGCTGGAAACACCATATATTTT.

This chain connects TRBV4-3 to TRBJ2-1; TRBD1 aligns across 9 bases. The CDR3 is 16 amino acids. Germline CDR1 and CDR2: LGHNA and YSLEER. J was trimmed by 4 bases and V by 0 bases; bases with no gene match: 4. This chain's CDR3 is CASSQEDRGPYNEQFF. The CDR3 DNA reads as TGCGCCAGCAGCCAAGAGGACAGGGGTCCTTACAATGAGCAGTTCTTC.

The rearrangement joins TRBV7-8 to TRBJ2-5; D is ambiguous. V lost 4 bases to trimming and J lost 9 bases, with 24 bases between them. CDR3 size: 16 residues. Per germline, CDR1 SGHVS and CDR2 FQNEAQ. The CDR3 loop reads CASSSGVGPPLPAQYF. In nucleotides, the CDR3 is TGTGCCAGCAGCTCCGGAGTGGGTCCCCCGCTCCCGGCCCAGTACTTC.

This clone was found once. The DNA for the CDR3 is TGTGCCAGTAGTATAGATTTGGGGGGCGAGCAGTACTTC. It codes for CASSIDLGGEQYF. V usage is TRBV19 and J usage is TRBJ2-7; D is possibly TRBD2 (6 bases). With 0 bases removed from V and 6 bases from J, the gap between germline ends came to 9 bases. The CDR3 is 13 residues long. Germline-derived CDR1 and CDR2 are LNHDA and SQIVND (reference sequence).

This clone was counted a few times. The chain combines TRBV28 with TRBJ1-5; D is undetermined. V was cut by 3 bases and J by 2 bases, with 11 bases left in between. CDR3 length: 15 residues. Germline-derived CDR1 and CDR2 are MDHEN and SYDVKM. For the CDR3, the DNA is TGTGCCAGCAGTTTTCGACTGGAAGGCAATCAGCCCCAGCATTTT. This sequence encodes CASSFRLEGNQPQHF.

CDR3 residues: CASSWTPMNEQFF. As DNA, the CDR3 is TGTGCCAGCAGCTGGACACCAATGAATGAGCAGTTCTTC. V is TRBV5-6 and J is TRBJ2-1; the D gene is possibly TRBD1 (5 bases). This CDR3 is built from 13 residues. Trimming removed 3 bases at V and 7 bases at J, with 11 bases between. Germline V lookup: CDR1 SGHDT, CDR2 YYEEEE.